These 27 T cell receptor beta chains share one sample of origin, sequenced in a study of T-cell memory formation after mild COVID-19. TCRdb analysed the 5' RACE reads with MiXCR anew, one entry per CDR3 protein. Altogether under 700,000 distinct CDR3 sequences are present, roughly 22% being singletons, with the ten largest covering roughly an eighth. Sequencing was done on a sample of PBMCs or a T cell subset sorted from them (not recorded which). The receptor set was obtained from an adult woman who had mild COVID-19 (a few samples of this study predate the infection). Cell type and time point are not known.

For this clonotype: This clone may be a read error of a much larger clone one base away. The rearrangement joins TRBV9 to TRBJ2-3, with 11 bases identical to TRBD2. Germline values: CDR1 SGDLS, CDR2 YYNGEE. CDR3 length: 15 amino acids. With 4 bases clipped from V and 1 base from J, the junction kept 2 bases outside the gene matches. The DNA for the CDR3 is TGTGCCAGCAGCCCGACTAGCGGGGGCACAGATACGCAGTATTTT. This translates into CASSPTSGGTDTQYF.

The genes are TRBV7-2 and TRBJ2-7; possible D gene TRBD2, 6 bases. Trimming removed 0 bases from V and 2 bases from J, with 14 bases in between. The CDR3 sequence is 16 residues long. Germline V CDR1 and CDR2: SGHTA, FQGNSA. The CDR3 spells CASSLAAREPAYEQYF. The CDR3 DNA reads as TGTGCCAGCAGCTTAGCTGCCCGGGAGCCCGCCTACGAGCAGTACTTC.

This rearrangement joins TRBV12-3 or TRBV12-4 to TRBJ2-3; D is unresolved. CDR3 length: 13 residues. The ends were cut back, 4 bases at V and 5 bases at J, with 10 bases in the middle. As DNA, the CDR3 is TGTGCCAGCAGTTCTAGATCCTTAGATACGCAGTATTTT. Protein product: CASSSRSLDTQYF.

The chain joins TRBV15 to TRBJ2-1, with TRBD2 matching 7 bases. The J segment lost 2 bases and the V segment lost 0 bases, leaving 1 base of the junction unmatched. This CDR3 comprises 15 residues. In germline, CDR1 is LNHNV, CDR2 YYDKDF (reference sequence). This chain's CDR3 is CATSREAGAYNEQFF. Written as DNA, the CDR3 is TGTGCCACCAGCAGAGAGGCGGGAGCCTACAATGAGCAGTTCTTC.

The CDR3 sequence is CSATLYDRDRDPNEQFF. Written as DNA, the CDR3 is TGCAGTGCTACGCTATACGACCGGGACAGGGACCCCAATGAGCAGTTCTTC. This rearrangement joins TRBV20-1 to TRBJ2-1, with 9 bases matching TRBD1. The junction had 16 bases not matched to a gene; V was cut back by 4 bases and J by 6 bases. The CDR3 runs to 17 residues. From germline, CDR1 is DFQATT and CDR2 SNEGSKA (reference sequence).

The gene calls are TRBV29-1 and TRBJ1-1; TRBD1 might be the D (5 bases). V was trimmed by 3 bases and J by 1 base, leaving 6 bases between them. The CDR3 is 12 amino acids. CDR1 is SQVTM, CDR2 ANQGSEA, per germline. The CDR3 protein is CSVEGQNTEAFF. In DNA form, the CDR3 reads TGCAGCGTTGAGGGGCAGAACACTGAAGCTTTCTTT. Looking up the rest from reference TRBV29-1 and TRBJ1-1 gives the full variable domain: SAVISQKPSRDICQRGTSLTIQCQVDSQVTMMFWYRQQPGQSLTLIATANQGSEATYESGFVIDKFPISRPNLTFSTLTVSNMSPEDSSIYLCSVEGQNTEAFFGQGTRLTVV.

V is TRBV7-9 and J is TRBJ2-7; 9 nucleotides line up with TRBD2. J lost 2 bases, V lost 5 bases, and 4 bases had no gene match. Germline loops: CDR1 SEHNR, CDR2 FQNEAQ (reference sequence). CDR3 length: 14 amino acids. The CDR3, as DNA: TGTGCCAGCAGCCAAAGCGGGAGGCCCTACGAGCAGTACTTC. It is translated as CASSQSGRPYEQYF. The whole variable domain, remainder taken from reference TRBV7-9 and TRBJ2-7, is DTGVSQNPRHKITKRGQNVTFRCDPISEHNRLYWYRQTLGQGPEFLTYFQNEAQLEKSRLLSDRFSAERPKGSFSTLEIQRTEQGDSAMYLCASSQSGRPYEQYFGPGTRLTVT.

This chain connects TRBV29-1 to TRBJ1-2; D is unclear. The germline CDR1 and CDR2 sequences are SQVTM and ANQGSEA. Trimming shortened V by 6 bases and J by 4 bases, and 12 bases separated the two germline ends. This CDR3 has 12 residues. CDR3: CSVVPDGYGYTF. CDR3 coding DNA: TGCAGCGTGGTCCCCGACGGCTATGGCTACACCTTC.

This clonotype was counted between two and nine times. This chain links TRBV7-8 with TRBJ2-3, with D unresolved. CDR3 length: 10 residues. The V end lost 8 bases, the J end lost 7 bases, and 7 bases lay between the germline ends. Germline-derived CDR1 and CDR2 are SGHVS and FQNEAQ. The CDR3 nucleotides read TGTGCCAGCGGGTGGAATACGCAGTATTTT. It codes for CASGWNTQYF.

This clonotype has only a few counts. The V gene is TRBV20-1, the J gene TRBJ2-7, with a tentative D call TRBD2 (8 bases). Trimming left V 3 bases short and J 3 bases short, with 18 bases between. Germline V gives CDR1 DFQATT, CDR2 SNEGSKA (reference sequence). CDR3 size: 15 residues. This CDR3 reads CSARLQGRGVYEQYF. DNA of the CDR3: TGCAGTGCTAGGCTACAGGGGCGGGGGGTCTACGAGCAGTACTTC.

V is TRBV19 and J is TRBJ2-7; D unclear. Trimming took off 8 bases at V and 0 bases at J, with 8 bases between the two ends. The CDR3 is 12 amino acids. The germline gives CDR1 LNHDA, CDR2 SQIVND (reference sequence). CDR3 residues: CASRARSYEQYF. The CDR3 DNA is TGTGCCAGTCGGGCCCGCTCCTACGAGCAGTACTTC.

The chain has TRBV29-1 and TRBJ1-2; 8 bases are shared with TRBD1. The V segment lost 6 bases and the J segment 8 bases; nucleotides outside the gene matches: 14. CDR3 size: 14 residues. Germline CDR1 reads SQVTM; CDR2 reads ANQGSEA. The CDR3: CSVLTGASFAGYTF. The CDR3 region has the DNA TGCAGCGTACTGACAGGGGCCTCCTTTGCCGGCTACACCTTC.

This clonotype was counted a few times. V is TRBV29-1 and J is TRBJ2-7; D assignment may be TRBD1 or TRBD2 (6 bases each). From germline, CDR1 is SQVTM and CDR2 ANQGSEA. CDR3 size: 13 residues. V was shortened by 2 bases and J by 3 bases, with 11 bases between the two germline ends. The CDR3 DNA reads TGCAGCGTTGAATGGGGGGCCGACTACGAGCAGTACTTC. This encodes CSVEWGADYEQYF.

This clonotype occurred many times. The chain recombines TRBV5-6 with TRBJ2-3; D is unclear. Between the trimmed V and J ends, which lost 1 base and 0 bases, there was a span of 9 bases. There are 15 residues in the CDR3. Per the germline V gene, CDR1 is SGHDT and CDR2 is YYEEEE. The CDR3 sequence is CASSLMSASTDTQYF. The CDR3, as DNA: TGTGCCAGCAGCTTGATGTCAGCTAGCACAGATACGCAGTATTTT.

This chain links TRBV5-6 with TRBJ1-5, with D tentatively TRBD1 (5 bases). CDR1 SGHDT and CDR2 YYEEEE come from the germline V gene. Trimming pared 3 bases from V and 2 bases from J, leaving 18 bases between. The CDR3 extends over 17 amino acids. CDR3 residues: CASSSNGDEEGNQPQHF. CDR3 nucleotides: TGTGCCAGCAGCTCGAATGGGGACGAGGAGGGCAATCAGCCCCAGCATTTT.

This clonotype was counted a single time. The CDR3 DNA reads TGTGCCAGCAGCGTAGTGCCTCTCGCGGGGGCGGCCTACAATGAGCAGTTCTTC. This encodes CASSVVPLAGAAYNEQFF. V is TRBV9 and J is TRBJ2-1, with D possibly being TRBD2 (7 bases). The V gene's germline CDR1 is SGDLS and CDR2 YYNGEE. Between the trimmed V and J ends, which lost 0 bases and 2 bases, there was a span of 18 bases. This CDR3 has 18 residues.

Only a few counts were recorded for this clonotype. The chain employs TRBV6-2 or TRBV6-3 and TRBJ1-3, with unresolved D. The CDR3 spans 14 residues. The germline V gene encodes CDR1 MNHEY and CDR2 SVGEGT. V lost 2 bases and J 0 bases, leaving 5 bases between the germline ends. The CDR3: CASSYAGSGNTIYF. DNA of the CDR3: TGTGCCAGCAGTTACGCCGGCTCTGGAAACACCATATATTTT.

The chain couples TRBV25-1 to TRBJ2-1; no reliable D call. The CDR3 totals 15 residues. CDR1 MGHDK and CDR2 SYGVNS come from the germline V gene. Trimming stripped 2 bases from V and 0 bases from J, with 8 bases between. The chain's CDR3 is CASSEGVSSYNEQFF. CDR3 DNA: TGTGCCAGCAGTGAAGGGGTAAGCTCCTACAATGAGCAGTTCTTC.

The V call is TRBV20-1, the J call TRBJ2-1; tentatively, D is TRBD2 (6 bases). The CDR3 covers 16 residues. CDR1 is DFQATT, CDR2 SNEGSKA, per germline (reference sequence). Trimming shortened V by 0 bases and J by 8 bases, and 20 bases separated the two germline ends. CDR3 loop: CSARDILGGIGDEQFF. The CDR3 coding sequence is TGCAGTGCTAGAGATATTTTAGGCGGGATAGGGGATGAGCAGTTCTTC.

This clonotype was recorded a few times. The CDR3 sequence is CASSLDPGRYGYTF. The DNA for the CDR3 is TGCGCCAGCAGCTTAGATCCAGGGCGATATGGCTACACCTTC. The chain combines TRBV5-1 with TRBJ1-2; tentative D call: TRBD1 (5 bases). The CDR3 consists of 14 residues. V was clipped by 2 bases and J by 5 bases, with 13 bases between them. From germline, CDR1 is SGHRS and CDR2 YFSETQ.

This clonotype turned up a few times. This chain connects TRBV4-1 to TRBJ2-6; unclear D gene. This CDR3 has 18 residues. V lost 3 bases and J 1 base, leaving 16 bases between the germline ends. Germline lookup yields CDR1 MGHRA and CDR2 YSYEKL. The CDR3 sequence: CASSHRPQMESGANVLTF. The DNA of the CDR3 is TGCGCCAGCAGCCACCGGCCGCAGATGGAATCTGGGGCCAACGTCCTGACTTTC.

The chain has TRBV6-6 and TRBJ2-5; D unresolved. V dropped 4 bases and J dropped 5 bases, with 5 bases sitting between them. The CDR3 is 11 residues long. Looked up from germline, CDR1 is MNHNY and CDR2 is SVGAGI (reference sequence). Here the CDR3 DNA reads TGTGCCAGCAGTTGGGCGGAGACCCAGTACTTC. Amino acids: CASSWAETQYF.

This clonotype was seen a few times. The rearrangement uses TRBV7-9 and TRBJ1-1; TRBD1 might be the D (5 bases). This CDR3 has 15 residues. V lost 6 bases and J lost 5, with 19 bases in between. Germline CDR1 reads SEHNR; CDR2 reads FQNEAQ (reference sequence). As DNA, the CDR3 is TGTGCCAGCAGTAATCAGGGACCAGGAAAAACTGAAGCTTTCTTT. Translating gives CASSNQGPGKTEAFF.

The chain recombines TRBV20-1 with TRBJ1-1; 7 positions agree with TRBD1. The CDR3 totals 11 residues. Germline CDR1 reads DFQATT; CDR2 reads SNEGSKA (reference sequence). The CDR3 region has the DNA TGCAGGGCCGAGGGGGCGGCTGAAGCTTTCTTT. Its translation: CRAEGAAEAFF.

This clonotype has a handful of counts. The chain has TRBV29-1 and TRBJ2-3; 9 bases agree with TRBD1. With 4 bases clipped from V and 1 base from J, the junction kept 3 bases outside the gene matches. The CDR3 length is 14 residues. Germline CDR1 SQVTM, CDR2 ANQGSEA. CDR3 in DNA: TGCAGCGTTGCTGGGACAGGGCGCACAGATACGCAGTATTTT. This gives the protein CSVAGTGRTDTQYF.

V and J are TRBV5-5 and TRBJ1-6, with 9 bases identical to TRBD1. From germline, CDR1 is SGHKS and CDR2 YYEKEE (reference sequence). This CDR3 has 16 residues. The V segment lost 3 bases and the J segment 10 bases; nucleotides outside the gene matches: 11. The CDR3 protein is CASSWTGTGSQSPLHF. The DNA of the CDR3 is TGTGCCAGCAGCTGGACCGGGACAGGGTCACAATCACCCCTCCACTTT.

The table lists this clonotype with a few counts. The chain joins TRBV7-9 to TRBJ2-5; no firm D call. Germline CDR1 SEHNR, CDR2 FQNEAQ (reference sequence). This CDR3 is built from 16 residues. Trimming shortened V by 5 bases and J by 1 base, and 17 bases separated the two germline ends. CDR3 DNA: TGTGCCAGCAGCCCCCCCGGGCTAGACCTCCAAGAGACCCAGTACTTC. Its translation is CASSPPGLDLQETQYF.